Following are 9 T cell receptor beta chains from one sample sequenced in a study of PD-1 blockade in mismatch repair-deficient tumors. Sequenced by immunoSEQ multiplex PCR; TCRdb stores in-frame clones only, minus some. This sample carries about 16,000 clones, approximately 88% of them seen once, and the ten largest clones take less than 20%. The material was PBMCs, obtained before pembrolizumab treatment. The source is an adult with mismatch repair-deficient cancer.

This clone was seen once. V and J are TRBV15 and TRBJ2-7; D gene ambiguous. The CDR3 loop spans 15 amino acids. Looked up from germline, CDR1 is LNHNV and CDR2 is YYDKDF (reference sequence). Trimming removed 0 bases at V and 4 bases at J, with 13 bases between. CDR3 sequence reads: CATSREGGEAYEQYF. DNA for the CDR3: TGTGCCACCAGCAGAGAGGGCGGAGAGGCGTACGAGCAGTACTTC.

The gene calls are TRBV29-1 and TRBJ1-2; 7 bases fit TRBD1. Per the germline V gene, CDR1 is SQVTM and CDR2 is ANQGSEA. CDR3 size: 13 residues. Losses at the gene ends were 5 bases for V and 5 bases for J; bases not matched to a gene: 8. The CDR3 DNA reads as TGCAGCGTTCGGGACAGCGGAGGGTATGGCTACACCTTC. It codes for CSVRDSGGYGYTF.

The rearrangement links TRBV18 to TRBJ2-2, with a tentative D call TRBD2 (6 bases). Trimming left V 2 bases short and J 1 base short, with 11 bases between. Per germline, CDR1 KGHSH and CDR2 LQKENI. This CDR3 spans 16 amino acids. The CDR3 DNA is TGTGCCAGCTCACCATCTAGTAGCGGGAACACCGGGGAGCTGTTTTTT. This sequence encodes CASSPSSSGNTGELFF.

The chain carries TRBV7-2 and TRBJ1-1; 10 positions agree with TRBD1. The CDR3 runs 18 residues. V lost 0 bases, J lost 5 bases, and 12 bases stayed unmatched. The germline gives CDR1 SGHTA, CDR2 FQGNSA. The CDR3, as DNA: TGTGCCAGCAGCTTAGCGAGCGGGGACAGGGGTTTAGGGACTGAAGCTTTCTTT. Its protein product is CASSLASGDRGLGTEAFF.

V usage is TRBV27 and J usage is TRBJ2-1; 9 bases align to TRBD2. Looked up from germline, CDR1 is MNHEY and CDR2 is SMNVEV (reference sequence). V shed 2 bases and J 12 bases; nucleotides not matched to a gene: 5. The CDR3 has 13 amino acids. Here the CDR3 DNA reads TGTGCCAGCAGTTTAGCGGGAGGGGCTGGGCAGTTCTTC. Translating gives CASSLAGGAGQFF.

This chain uses TRBV7-9 with TRBJ2-2, with D unclear. The CDR3 consists of 12 residues. V was cut by 4 bases and J by 6 bases, with 6 bases left in between. Germline values: CDR1 SEHNR, CDR2 FQNEAQ (reference sequence). The CDR3, as DNA: TGTGCCAGCAGCTCCCGTCCCGGGGAGCTGTTTTTT. It specifies CASSSRPGELFF. Full variable domain (outside the CDR3, taken from reference TRBV7-9 and TRBJ2-2): DTGVSQNPRHKITKRGQNVTFRCDPISEHNRLYWYRQTLGQGPEFLTYFQNEAQLEKSRLLSDRFSAERPKGSFSTLEIQRTEQGDSAMYLCASSSRPGELFFGEGSRLTVL.

CDR3 protein: CASSLELAENDEQYF. Written as DNA, the CDR3 is TGTGCCAGCAGTCTTGAACTAGCGGAGAACGACGAGCAGTACTTC. The chain carries TRBV28 and TRBJ2-7, with 8 nucleotides matching TRBD2. The CDR3 spans 15 residues. V was clipped by 5 bases and J by 5 bases; unmatched bases: 11. The V gene's germline CDR1 is MDHEN and CDR2 SYDVKM.

This clone is a singleton in its sample. The chain carries TRBV19 and TRBJ2-7, with TRBD1 matching 7 bases. The V segment lost 5 bases and the J segment 1 base; nucleotides outside the gene matches: 8. This CDR3 has 15 amino acids. The V gene's germline CDR1 is LNHDA and CDR2 SQIVND (reference sequence). The CDR3 protein is CASSGTDRLSYEQYF. The CDR3 region has the DNA TGTGCCAGTAGTGGCACGGACAGGTTATCCTACGAGCAGTACTTC.

The V gene is TRBV7-2, the J gene TRBJ2-5; D gene unclear. CDR1 is SGHTA and CDR2 is FQGNSA in the germline V gene. V was clipped by 2 bases and J by 0 bases, with 4 bases between them. This CDR3 comprises 13 residues. CDR3 region: CASSLYDQETQYF. Here the CDR3 DNA reads TGTGCCAGCAGCTTATACGACCAAGAGACCCAGTACTTC.